Shown below are 9 T cell receptor beta chains from a single sample sequenced in a study of blood T cell repertoires in COVID-19. Measured with immunoSEQ multiplex PCR; TCRdb has only the in-frame clones, and not every one. This sample has roughly 80,000 clones; approximately 87% occur once, and the top ten carry approximately 15%. The sample was peripheral blood. The receptor set was obtained from an older woman with acute or convalescent COVID-19.

The rearrangement links TRBV28 to TRBJ1-2; no firm D call. Germline CDR1 is MDHEN and CDR2 is SYDVKM. V was shortened by 3 bases and J by 2 bases, with 10 bases between the two germline ends. The CDR3 is 14 amino acids. The CDR3 sequence: CASSFNLQNYGYTF. The CDR3 nucleotides are TGTGCCAGCAGTTTTAATCTCCAGAACTATGGCTACACCTTC.

The chain links TRBV27 to TRBJ2-3; TRBD2 matches at 10 bases. CDR3 length: 17 residues. V was pared by 2 bases and J by 6 bases, with 11 bases of the junction left unmatched. The germline V gene encodes CDR1 MNHEY and CDR2 SMNVEV (reference sequence). This chain's CDR3 is CASSLGWSGGARDTQYF. The CDR3 DNA is TGTGCCAGCAGTTTAGGGTGGAGCGGGGGGGCTCGGGATACGCAGTATTTT.

This rearrangement joins TRBV2 to TRBJ1-2; D is undetermined. The length of the CDR3 is 14 residues. Germline V lookup: CDR1 SNHLY, CDR2 FYNNEI. The V end lost 6 bases, the J end lost 3 bases, and 14 bases lay between the germline ends. As DNA, the CDR3 is TGTGCCAGCAGAGGGCAGGACGGGGACTATGGCTACACCTTC. Encoded protein: CASRGQDGDYGYTF.

The rearrangement joins TRBV14 to TRBJ1-1, with D unclear. The CDR3 has 14 amino acids. V was trimmed by 1 base and J by 1 base, leaving 7 bases between them. Looked up from germline, CDR1 is SGHDN and CDR2 is FVKESK. Written as DNA, the CDR3 is TGTGCCAGCAGCCAAGTCCAGTGGAACACTGAAGCTTTCTTT. Translation: CASSQVQWNTEAFF.

The CDR3 sequence is CASSLEGAGFNEQFF. Written as DNA, the CDR3 is TGCGCCAGCAGCTTGGAGGGAGCGGGATTCAATGAGCAGTTCTTC. V and J are TRBV5-1 and TRBJ2-1; 7 bases map to TRBD2. V lost 0 bases, J lost 6 bases, and 6 bases stayed unmatched. CDR3 size: 15 residues. Germline V CDR1 and CDR2: SGHRS, YFSETQ.

Written as DNA, the CDR3 is TGCGCCAGCAGCTTCCTATACCAAGAGACCCAGTACTTC. Translation: CASSFLYQETQYF. The V and J genes are TRBV5-1 and TRBJ2-5, with D uncertain. The germline V gene encodes CDR1 SGHRS and CDR2 YFSETQ. The V gene lost 2 bases and the J gene lost 0 bases, with 5 bases spanning the gap. The length of the CDR3 is 13 residues.

The rearrangement joins TRBV4-3 to TRBJ2-2, with 7 bases that match TRBD2. J lost 3 bases, V lost 4 bases, and 5 bases had no gene match. CDR3 length equals 15 residues. Germline V CDR1 and CDR2: LGHNA, YSLEER. The CDR3 reads CASSPDGGDTGELFF. The CDR3 coding sequence is TGCGCCAGCAGCCCCGATGGGGGGGACACCGGGGAGCTGTTTTTT.

The chain recombines TRBV5-1 with TRBJ2-5, with 8 positions matching TRBD1. Trimming cost V 4 bases and J 4 bases; bases outside gene matches: 12. The CDR3 is 16 residues long. Germline CDR1 reads SGHRS; CDR2 reads YFSETQ. CDR3: CASSRQGPLPGETQYF. The DNA of the CDR3 is TGCGCCAGCAGCAGACAGGGGCCGCTCCCCGGAGAGACCCAGTACTTC.

The chain joins TRBV10-2 to TRBJ2-7; D unresolved. CDR3 size: 15 residues. From germline, CDR1 is WSHSY and CDR2 SAAADI. With 6 bases removed from V and 3 bases from J, the gap between germline ends came to 18 bases. Here the CDR3 reads CASRRRRWVLYEQYV. Written as DNA, the CDR3 is TGCGCCAGCAGGCGACGGCGGTGGGTTCTCTACGAGCAGTACGTC.